Included here is one TCR beta chain sequence, with context. Germline V gene lookup returns CDR1 SGHRS and CDR2 YFSETQ. The CDR3 loop spans 12 amino acids. Trimming at V came to 5 bases and at J to 6 bases, leaving 3 bases not matched to a gene. The source of the sample is a study of patients and donors after allogeneic stem cell transplantation. MiXCR, run by TCRdb on the RT-PCR reads, gives a single entry per CDR3 protein. The sample shows 150,000 to 200,000 distinct CDR3 sequences, about 24% of them seen only once. The chain has TRBV5-1 and TRBJ2-7; 9 nucleotides match TRBD1. The TCR sequence derives from a human donor who was either an allogeneic HSCT recipient or a stem cell or donor lymphocyte infusion donor (not recorded which). It is not recorded whose cells these are; they may come from a transplant donor. The sample taken for sequencing was blood, either unsorted or a sorted T cell fraction (not recorded which). The CDR3 reads CASRQGAGEQYF. In nucleotides, the CDR3 is TGCGCCAGCAGACAGGGGGCCGGCGAGCAGTACTTC.